This TCR beta chain was retrieved from a study of blood T cell repertoires in COVID-19 (dated by TCRdb to the early 2020s). In the study overall: Collaborator samples came from the United States, Italy and Spain and covered acute and convalescent phases of COVID-19. The repertoires were made available in a free public database intended to serve as a resource for research on the immune response to SARS-CoV-2. The prospective study material was composed of cDNA or gDNA derived from T cells, B-cell-depleted T cells, or PBMCs. The samples were drawn from the first 160 participants of the ongoing ImmuneRACE study and from roughly 1,300 subjects provided by 6 global collaborators. The sample metadata nearly always contained a de-identified subject ID, COVID-19 status, age in years and sex. HLA class I and class II types, where available, came from metadata supplied by the sample provider rather than from assay-based typing. The dataset comprised deeply sampled blood TCRbeta repertoires from subjects exposed to, actively infected with, or recovered from COVID-19.

Findings and caveats that apply to the study as a whole: The amount of clinical and demographic metadata varied by source and participant and was provided uncurated.

Whole blood was collected in K2EDTA tubes by collaborating institutions according to the institutions' own protocols. For TCRbeta analysis, collaborator samples were shipped as frozen whole blood, as isolated PBMCs, or as DNA extracted from either sample type. Comment on this clone: The antigen it recognizes is unknown. No much larger clonotype is one base removed from it; base qualities were not supplied.

CDR3 length: 15 amino acids, cysteine to phenylalanine. Of the read, only the CDR3 DNA is kept; its 45 bases are in frame from base 1. Germline trimming amounts to 3 bases on V and 4 bases on J, with 4 as the count of junction bases outside the gene matches. The germline V gene encodes CDR1 LNHDA and CDR2 SQIVND (reference sequence). TCRbeta CDR3 regions were amplified from genomic DNA using the immunoSEQ Assay, a bias-controlled multiplex PCR. The paper's processing steps were these. Nucleated cell counts per sample were estimated from amplification of reference gene primers within the assay. Sequence reads were collapsed and filtered to measure the absolute abundance of every unique TCRbeta CDR3 rearrangement. For each sample, productive Simpson clonality was calculated as the square root of Simpson's diversity index over productive rearrangements. TCRdb limited this immuneACCESS table to in-frame rearrangements with V and J called. A share of clones is missing; checked studies link under half to unresolved V genes, and the rest is unexplained. V, J and clone size are taken as reported in that table, and D and trimming were inferred from the DNA itself. The table for this sample lists some 150,000 clones; about nine tenths of them were counted only once. 4% to 5% of the sample lies in the top ten.

The sample comprised peripheral blood. The TCR comes from a woman aged 60 to 75 with active or convalescent COVID-19. The chain is made from TRBV19 and TRBJ1-5; a stretch of 9 junction bases matches TRBD1. The nucleotide sequence reads as follows: TGTGCCAGTAGTATCTGGACAGGGGCAAATCAGCCCCAGCATTTT. Translated, this is CASSIWTGANQPQHF.